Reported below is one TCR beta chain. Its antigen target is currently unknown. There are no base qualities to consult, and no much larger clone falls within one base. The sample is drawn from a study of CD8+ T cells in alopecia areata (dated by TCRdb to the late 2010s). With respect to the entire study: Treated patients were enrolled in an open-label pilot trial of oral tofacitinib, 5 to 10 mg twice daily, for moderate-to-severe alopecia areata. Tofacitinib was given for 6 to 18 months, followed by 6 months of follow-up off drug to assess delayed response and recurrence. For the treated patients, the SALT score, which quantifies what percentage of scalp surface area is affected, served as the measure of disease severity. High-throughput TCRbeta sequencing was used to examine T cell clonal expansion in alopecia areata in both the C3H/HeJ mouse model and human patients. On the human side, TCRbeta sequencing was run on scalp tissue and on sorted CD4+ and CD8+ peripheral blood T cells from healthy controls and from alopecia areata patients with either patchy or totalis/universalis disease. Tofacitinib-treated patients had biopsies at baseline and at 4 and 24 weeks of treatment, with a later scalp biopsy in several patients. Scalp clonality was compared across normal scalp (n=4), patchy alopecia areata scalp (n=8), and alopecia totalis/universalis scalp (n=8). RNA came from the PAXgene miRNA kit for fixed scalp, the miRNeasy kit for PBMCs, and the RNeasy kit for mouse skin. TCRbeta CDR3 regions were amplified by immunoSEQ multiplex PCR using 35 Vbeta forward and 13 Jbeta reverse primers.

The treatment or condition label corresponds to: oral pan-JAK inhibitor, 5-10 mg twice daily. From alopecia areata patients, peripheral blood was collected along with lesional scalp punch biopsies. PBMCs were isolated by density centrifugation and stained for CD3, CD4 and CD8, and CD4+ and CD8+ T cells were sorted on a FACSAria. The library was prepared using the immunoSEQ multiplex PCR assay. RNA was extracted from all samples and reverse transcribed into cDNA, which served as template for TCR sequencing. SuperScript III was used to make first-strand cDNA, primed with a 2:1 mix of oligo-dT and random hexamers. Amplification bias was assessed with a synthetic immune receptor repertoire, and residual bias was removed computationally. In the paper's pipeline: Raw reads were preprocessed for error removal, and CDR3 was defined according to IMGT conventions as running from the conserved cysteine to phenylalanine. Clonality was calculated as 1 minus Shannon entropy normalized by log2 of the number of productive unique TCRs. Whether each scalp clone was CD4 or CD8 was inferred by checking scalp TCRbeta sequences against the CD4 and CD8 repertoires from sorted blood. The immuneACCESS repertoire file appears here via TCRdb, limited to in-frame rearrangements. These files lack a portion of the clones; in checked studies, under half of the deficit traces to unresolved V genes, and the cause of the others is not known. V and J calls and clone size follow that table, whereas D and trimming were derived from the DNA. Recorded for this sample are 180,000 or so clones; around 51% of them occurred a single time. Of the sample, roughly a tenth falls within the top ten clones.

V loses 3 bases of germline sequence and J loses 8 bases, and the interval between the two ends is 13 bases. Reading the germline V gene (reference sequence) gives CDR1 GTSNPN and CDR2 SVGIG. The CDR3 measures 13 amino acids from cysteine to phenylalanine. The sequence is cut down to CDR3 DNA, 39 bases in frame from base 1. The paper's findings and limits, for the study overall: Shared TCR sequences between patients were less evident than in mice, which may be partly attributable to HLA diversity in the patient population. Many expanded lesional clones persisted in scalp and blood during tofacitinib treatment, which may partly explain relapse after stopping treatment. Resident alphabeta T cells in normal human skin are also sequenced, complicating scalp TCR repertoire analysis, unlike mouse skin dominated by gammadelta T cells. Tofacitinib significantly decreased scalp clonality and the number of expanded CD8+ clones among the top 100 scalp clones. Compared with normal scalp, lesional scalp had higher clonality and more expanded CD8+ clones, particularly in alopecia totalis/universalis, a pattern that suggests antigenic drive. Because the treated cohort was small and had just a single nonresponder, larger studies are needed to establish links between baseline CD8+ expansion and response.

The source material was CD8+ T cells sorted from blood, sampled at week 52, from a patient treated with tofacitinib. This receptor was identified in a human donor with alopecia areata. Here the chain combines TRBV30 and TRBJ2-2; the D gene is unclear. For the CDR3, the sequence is CAWRESPRGELFF. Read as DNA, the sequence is TGTGCCTGGAGAGAGAGCCCCAGGGGGGAGCTGTTTTTT.